A single sample gave rise to the 21 T cell receptor beta chains below, sequenced in a study of cytomegalovirus exposure and HLA in healthy donors. Primers: 60 Vbeta forward and 13 Jbeta reverse. Some clones are missing from TCRdb's copy, which holds only in-frame ones; the method was immunoSEQ multiplex PCR. The repertoire holds about 120,000 clones, with 80% as singletons. Input material: PBMCs. These receptor sequences come from a female donor in good health and CMV-seropositive.

The chain has TRBV5-1 and TRBJ1-5; 10 bases align to TRBD1. This CDR3 is 14 amino acids long. The J segment lost 6 bases and the V segment lost 4 bases, leaving 4 bases of the junction unmatched. CDR1 SGHRS and CDR2 YFSETQ come from the germline V gene. The DNA of the CDR3 is TGCGCCAGCAGCCCGGGACAGGGGACTCAGCCCCAGCATTTT. This encodes CASSPGQGTQPQHF.

V and J are TRBV5-1 and TRBJ1-1; a weak D match, TRBD1 (6 bases). V gave up 5 bases and J gave up 4 bases, with 15 bases separating them. Germline-derived CDR1 and CDR2 are SGHRS and YFSETQ. CDR3 length: 14 residues. In DNA, the CDR3 is TGCGCCAGCAGTCGGGACGGGGGGGCCACTGAAGCTTTCTTT. Amino acid sequence: CASSRDGGATEAFF.

This clone was observed a few times. The V call is TRBV28, the J call TRBJ2-7; 8 bases are shared with TRBD1. With V trimmed by 5 bases and J by 4 bases, 16 bases remained unmatched. Germline V gene data show CDR1 as MDHEN and CDR2 as SYDVKM. CDR3 size: 17 residues. The CDR3 sequence: CASSPGGQGYKLYEQYF. Written as DNA, the CDR3 is TGTGCCAGCAGTCCCGGTGGACAGGGATACAAATTGTACGAGCAGTACTTC. Full variable domain (outside the CDR3, taken from reference TRBV28 and TRBJ2-7): DVKVTQSSRYLVKRTGEKVFLECVQDMDHENMFWYRQDPGLGLRLIYFSYDVKMKEKGDIPEGYSVSREKKERFSLILESASTNQTSMYLCASSPGGQGYKLYEQYFGPGTRLTVT.

CDR3 protein: CASSQDRGRMYEQYF. CDR3 sequence (DNA): TGTGCCAGCAGCCAAGACAGGGGGCGCATGTACGAGCAGTACTTC. The chain carries TRBV7-2 and TRBJ2-7; 10 bases map to TRBD1. Germline loops: CDR1 SGHTA, CDR2 FQGNSA. CDR3 length: 15 residues. Trimming took 5 bases from V and 4 from J; bases not matched to a gene: 8.

The chain joins TRBV18 to TRBJ1-2, with a possible D match to TRBD1 (6 bases). This CDR3 is built from 16 residues. Germline CDR1 reads KGHSH; CDR2 reads LQKENI. Trimming left V 5 bases short and J 5 bases short, with 21 bases between. CDR3 bases: TGTGCCAGCTCAATCCAAGGACAGCCTACCGGGTATGGCTACACCTTC. Protein: CASSIQGQPTGYGYTF.

The rearrangement uses TRBV2 and TRBJ2-5; 10 nucleotides match TRBD1. The junction had 6 bases not matched to a gene; V was cut back by 6 bases and J by 2 bases. The germline V gene encodes CDR1 SNHLY and CDR2 FYNNEI. The CDR3 spans 15 residues. CDR3 loop: CASSPGQGGQETQYF. The DNA of the CDR3 is TGTGCCAGCAGCCCCGGACAGGGGGGACAAGAGACCCAGTACTTC.

J is TRBJ2-2 and V is TRBV4-1; 7 nucleotides line up with TRBD2. With V trimmed by 4 bases and J by 1 base, 9 bases remained unmatched. CDR1 and CDR2 from the germline V gene are MGHRA and YSYEKL. The length of the CDR3 is 17 residues. As DNA, the CDR3 is TGCGCCAGCAGCCGCCCCGGAGAGCGGGGGAACACCGGGGAGCTGTTTTTT. It encodes CASSRPGERGNTGELFF.

The chain couples TRBV5-4 to TRBJ1-4; 8 nucleotides agree with TRBD1. V lost 2 bases and J lost 7; bases outside the gene matches: 7. This CDR3 spans 15 amino acids. CDR1 and CDR2 (germline): SGHNT, YYREEE (reference sequence). CDR3 loop: CASSLGQGLGEKLFF. The CDR3 region has the DNA TGTGCCAGCAGCTTAGGACAGGGTTTGGGTGAAAAACTGTTTTTT. Looking up the rest from reference TRBV5-4 and TRBJ1-4 gives the full variable domain: ETGVTQSPTHLIKTRGQQVTLRCSSQSGHNTVSWYQQALGQGPQFIFQYYREEENGRGNFPPRFSGLQFPNYSSELNVNALELDDSALYLCASSLGQGLGEKLFFGSGTQLSVL.

The V call is TRBV6-5, the J call TRBJ1-2, with a possible D match to TRBD1 (5 bases). Trimming removed 4 bases at V and 9 bases at J, with 9 bases between. The CDR3 spans 11 residues. CDR1 is MNHEY and CDR2 is SVGAGI in the germline V gene. Here the CDR3 reads CASSSGGSYTF. CDR3 DNA sequence: TGTGCCAGCAGTTCCGGGGGAAGCTACACCTTC.

The CDR3 nucleotides read TGTGCCTGGAGTGTAGGTCCGCAGGGGCCCGGGGAGCTGTTTTTT. Translated, it gives CAWSVGPQGPGELFF. The chain uses TRBV30 and TRBJ2-2; the D gene is possibly TRBD1 (6 bases). CDR3 length equals 15 residues. The V gene's germline CDR1 is GTSNPN and CDR2 SVGIG (reference sequence). Deletions cut 0 bases from V and 6 bases from J, with 14 bases between.

V gene TRBV29-1 combines with J gene TRBJ1-2; a weak D match, TRBD1 (6 bases). Trimming shortened V by 5 bases and J by 6 bases, and 13 bases separated the two germline ends. The CDR3 contains 12 residues. Germline V gene lookup returns CDR1 SQVTM and CDR2 ANQGSEA. CDR3 region: CSVKGGEDGYTF. The CDR3 DNA follows: TGCAGCGTTAAAGGGGGGGAAGATGGCTACACCTTC.

The chain links TRBV6-1 to TRBJ2-1, with TRBD1 matching over 10 bases. Germline CDR1 and CDR2: MNHNS and SASEGT. CDR3 length: 14 amino acids. Trimming at V came to 3 bases and at J to 8 bases, leaving 4 bases not matched to a gene. This chain's CDR3 is CASSEGDRGDEQFF. CDR3 nucleotide sequence: TGTGCCAGCAGTGAGGGGGACAGGGGAGATGAGCAGTTCTTC.

The J gene is TRBJ2-2, the V gene TRBV30; D is perhaps TRBD1 (6 bases). The CDR3 is made up of 17 amino acids. The V end lost 3 bases, the J end lost 0 bases, and 17 bases lay between the germline ends. From germline, CDR1 is GTSNPN and CDR2 SVGIG (reference sequence). The CDR3 region has the DNA TGTGCCTGGAGCGTTTACCCGGGACATTCGAACACCGGGGAGCTGTTTTTT. Residues: CAWSVYPGHSNTGELFF.

This clone came up once. The chain carries TRBV30 and TRBJ1-4; D may be TRBD1 (6 bases). The CDR3 loop spans 14 amino acids. The germline V gene encodes CDR1 GTSNPN and CDR2 SVGIG (reference sequence). V lost 2 bases and J lost 7, with 14 bases in between. CDR3 sequence (DNA): TGTGCCTGGAGTAACAGGGTGTTGCGTGAAAAACTGTTTTTT. This encodes CAWSNRVLREKLFF.

The rearrangement links TRBV5-6 to TRBJ1-2, with unresolved D. CDR3 size: 12 residues. Germline-derived CDR1 and CDR2 are SGHDT and YYEEEE. Trimming pared 0 bases from V and 6 bases from J, leaving 6 bases between. CDR3 amino acids: CASSLVQNGYTF. In DNA form, the CDR3 reads TGTGCCAGCAGCTTGGTACAAAATGGCTACACCTTC. Together with reference TRBV5-6 and TRBJ1-2, the CDR3 gives the full variable domain: DAGVTQSPTHLIKTRGQQVTLRCSPKSGHDTVSWYQQALGQGPQFIFQYYEEEERQRGNFPDRFSGHQFPNYSSELNVNALLLGDSALYLCASSLVQNGYTFGSGTRLTVV.

This clone showed up just once. This sequence joins TRBV27 and TRBJ2-5; weak D call: TRBD2 (6 bases). The CDR3 loop spans 13 amino acids. Trimming shortened V by 8 bases and J by 5 bases, and 15 bases separated the two germline ends. CDR1 is MNHEY, CDR2 SMNVEV, per germline (reference sequence). The CDR3 loop is CASGRGFAETQYF. As DNA, the CDR3 is TGTGCCAGCGGGCGGGGCTTCGCGGAGACCCAGTACTTC.

The rearrangement joins TRBV28 to TRBJ1-1; D gene unclear. V was cut by 6 bases and J by 6 bases, with 14 bases left in between. In germline, CDR1 is MDHEN, CDR2 SYDVKM. There are 13 residues in the CDR3. CDR3 nucleotides: TGTGCCAGCAGCTCTAGTGCGCTCGCTGAAGCTTTCTTT. This encodes CASSSSALAEAFF.

V gene TRBV7-4 combines with J gene TRBJ1-5, with 8 nucleotides matching TRBD1. Germline V gene data show CDR1 as SGHVT and CDR2 as SQSDAQ. The V segment lost 7 bases and the J segment 3 bases; nucleotides outside the gene matches: 14. This CDR3 is built from 17 residues. The CDR3 nucleotides are TGTGCCAGCACAACTTCAATGGGGACAGGTGACAATCAGCCCCAGCATTTT. This sequence encodes CASTTSMGTGDNQPQHF.

In its sample, this clone was seen once. V usage is TRBV7-6 and J usage is TRBJ1-2; no firm D call. Germline lookup yields CDR1 SGHVS and CDR2 FNYEAQ. The CDR3 loop spans 13 amino acids. V dropped 4 bases and J dropped 0 bases, with 6 bases sitting between them. Here the CDR3 DNA reads TGTGCCAGCAGCTCTGACACTAACTATGGCTACACCTTC. Residues: CASSSDTNYGYTF.

The chain uses TRBV5-1 and TRBJ2-3; D is undetermined. The CDR3 is 13 residues long. V lost 2 bases, J lost 6 bases, and 10 bases lay in between. CDR1 and CDR2 (germline): SGHRS, YFSETQ. This CDR3 reads CASSFPFVDTQYF. The CDR3, as DNA: TGCGCCAGCAGCTTTCCCTTCGTGGATACGCAGTATTTT.

V is TRBV18 and J is TRBJ1-2, with 8 positions matching TRBD1. The CDR3 runs to 16 residues. Trimming took 3 bases from V and 6 from J; bases not matched to a gene: 12. Per the germline V gene, CDR1 is KGHSH and CDR2 is LQKENI. This CDR3 reads CASSPQEGTGDDGYTF. DNA of the CDR3: TGTGCCAGCTCACCCCAAGAAGGGACAGGCGACGATGGCTACACCTTC.